The 15 T cell receptor beta chains given below trace back to one sample, sequenced in a study of response to subunit inactivated influenza vaccine. TCRdb called the RT-PCR reads again in MiXCR, with one record for every CDR3 protein. The sample yields 860,000 or so distinct CDR3 sequences, around 20% seen once. The source was PBMCs from blood, collected less than 6 days after vaccination. The receptor set was obtained from a man aged 45 to 65 who received an inactivated influenza vaccine.

This clonotype appeared a few times. The V call is TRBV20-1, the J call TRBJ2-2; unclear D gene. Germline V gene lookup returns CDR1 DFQATT and CDR2 SNEGSKA (reference sequence). This CDR3 comprises 13 residues. The germline V and J ends were trimmed by 0 bases and 7 bases, with 9 bases remaining between them. DNA for the CDR3: TGCAGTGCTAGAGATGGCGGTTACGGGGAGCTGTTTTTT. Protein sequence: CSARDGGYGELFF.

The V and J genes are TRBV6-2 or TRBV6-3 and TRBJ1-1; D might be TRBD1 (5 bases). V gave up 4 bases and J gave up 0 bases, with 18 bases separating them. Germline V gives CDR1 MNHEY, CDR2 SVGEGT. CDR3 length equals 17 residues. CDR3 DNA: TGTGCCAGCAGTTCAGGGCAAGGACCCTACATGAACACTGAAGCTTTCTTT. It is translated as CASSSGQGPYMNTEAFF.

This clonotype was detected a few times. The chain has TRBV7-2 and TRBJ2-7, with D tentatively TRBD1 or TRBD2 (5 bases each). Trimming cost V 5 bases and J 4 bases, with 24 bases left between them. The CDR3 covers 17 residues. Germline V gene data show CDR1 as SGHTA and CDR2 as FQGNSA. This CDR3 reads CASSTRVGRRLGYEQYF. The DNA for the CDR3 is TGTGCCAGCAGCACTAGAGTGGGACGCCGCCTCGGATACGAGCAGTACTTC.

J is TRBJ2-7 and V is TRBV7-3; a weak D match, TRBD2 (7 bases). Trimming pared 4 bases from V and 1 base from J, leaving 23 bases between. This CDR3 has 18 residues. Germline CDR1 SGHTA, CDR2 FQGTGA. CDR3 amino acids: CASSSFEERDTSSYEQYF. In DNA, the CDR3 is TGTGCCAGCAGCTCATTTGAAGAGCGGGACACCTCTTCCTACGAGCAGTACTTC.

This clonotype was seen more than once but under ten times. V gene TRBV2 combines with J gene TRBJ1-4; D gene unclear. Germline V lookup: CDR1 SNHLY, CDR2 FYNNEI. V lost 5 bases and J 10 bases, leaving 11 bases between the germline ends. This CDR3 has 12 amino acids. The CDR3 nucleotides read TGTGCCAGCAGTCGGAGGTCGGGAAAACTGTTTTTT. Translating gives CASSRRSGKLFF.

Details on this clonotype: The junction shows a germline mismatch at one end, possibly a read error. The rearrangement joins TRBV2 to TRBJ2-3; 8 bases fit TRBD2. The germline gives CDR1 SNHLY, CDR2 FYNNEI. There are 18 residues in the CDR3. The CDR3 DNA reads TGTGCCAGCAGTGAAACGGTAGCGGGGTCAAAAAGCATAGATACGCAGTATTTT. This gives the protein CASSETVAGSKSIDTQYF.

This clonotype has more than one count but fewer than ten. The chain is built from TRBV18 and TRBJ1-1; D might be TRBD1 (6 bases). The germline V and J ends were trimmed by 0 bases and 0 bases, with 8 bases remaining between them. Germline-derived CDR1 and CDR2 are KGHSH and LQKENI. This CDR3 has 15 amino acids. CDR3 nucleotides: TGTGCCAGCTCACCACCCGGACAGATGAACACTGAAGCTTTCTTT. Amino acids: CASSPPGQMNTEAFF.

The chain couples TRBV2 to TRBJ2-3, with a possible D match to TRBD2 (5 bases). The CDR3 loop spans 13 amino acids. CDR1 SNHLY and CDR2 FYNNEI come from the germline V gene. Trimming removed 5 bases at V and 3 bases at J, with 9 bases between. CDR3: CASSRAATDTQYF. Written as DNA, the CDR3 is TGTGCCAGCAGTAGAGCGGCTACAGATACGCAGTATTTT.

CDR3 sequence: CATSREGQGLRYEQYF. The CDR3 DNA reads TGTGCCACCAGCAGAGAAGGACAGGGGTTACGGTACGAGCAGTACTTC. This chain joins TRBV15 and TRBJ2-7; 9 nucleotides agree with TRBD1. The junction had 7 bases not matched to a gene; V was cut back by 0 bases and J by 4 bases. Germline CDR1 is LNHNV and CDR2 is YYDKDF (reference sequence). CDR3 length: 16 amino acids.

V and J are TRBV27 and TRBJ2-7, with TRBD2 matching over 7 bases. Germline V gene data show CDR1 as MNHEY and CDR2 as SMNVEV (reference sequence). The CDR3 is 15 amino acids. The V and J ends lost 5 bases and 4 bases, in that order; junction bases with no gene match: 11. The CDR3 sequence: CASSPSGNPTYEQYF. The DNA of the CDR3 is TGTGCCAGCAGTCCGAGCGGGAATCCTACATACGAGCAGTACTTC.

This clonotype has a handful of counts. The genes are TRBV5-1 and TRBJ1-1; TRBD1 matches 8 bases. CDR1 is SGHRS and CDR2 is YFSETQ in the germline V gene. This CDR3 region has 14 residues. V was pared by 0 bases and J by 3 bases, with 1 base of the junction left unmatched. The CDR3 is CASSLEGQDTEAFF. Written as DNA, the CDR3 is TGCGCCAGCAGCTTGGAGGGACAGGACACTGAAGCTTTCTTT.

The chain joins TRBV11-2 to TRBJ2-1, with a tentative D call TRBD2 (6 bases). The V end lost 5 bases, the J end lost 8 bases, and 19 bases lay between the germline ends. CDR3 length equals 15 residues. The germline V gene encodes CDR1 SGHAT and CDR2 FQNNGV. This CDR3 is CASSLLRGGLHEQFF. Here the CDR3 DNA reads TGTGCCAGCAGCCTGCTGAGGGGAGGCCTCCATGAGCAGTTCTTC.

The chain links TRBV7-9 to TRBJ2-7, with 7 bases that match TRBD2. The CDR3 sequence is 17 residues long. Looked up from germline, CDR1 is SEHNR and CDR2 is FQNEAQ (reference sequence). The junction had 9 bases not matched to a gene; V was cut back by 1 base and J by 0 bases. The CDR3 DNA is TGTGCCAGCAGCTTAGATAGAGCGGGATACTTCTCCTACGAGCAGTACTTC. Protein product: CASSLDRAGYFSYEQYF. Complete variable domain (other parts from reference TRBV7-9 and TRBJ2-7): DTGVSQNPRHKITKRGQNVTFRCDPISEHNRLYWYRQTLGQGPEFLTYFQNEAQLEKSRLLSDRFSAERPKGSFSTLEIQRTEQGDSAMYLCASSLDRAGYFSYEQYFGPGTRLTVT.

This chain links TRBV7-2 with TRBJ1-2; possibly TRBD1 for D (5 bases). Germline assignment: CDR1 SGHTA and CDR2 FQGNSA. The CDR3 is 13 amino acids. V shed 6 bases and J shed 6 bases, with 14 bases lying between them. In nucleotides, the CDR3 is TGTGCCAGCAGGAGGGAAGGGGCTGATGGCTACACCTTC. Amino acid sequence: CASRREGADGYTF. The full variable domain, rest sourced from reference TRBV7-2 and TRBJ1-2, is GAGVSQSPSNKVTEKGKDVELRCDPISGHTALYWYRQSLGQGLEFLIYFQGNSAPDKSGLPSDRFSAERTGGSVSTLTIQRTQQEDSAVYLCASRREGADGYTFGSGTRLTVV.

As for this clonotype: One end of the junction is discordant with germline, which a read error may explain. The genes are TRBV6-5 and TRBJ2-2; D not certain. The CDR3 loop spans 15 amino acids. The germline V gene encodes CDR1 MNHEY and CDR2 SVGAGI. CDR3 loop: CASSYPNSKTGELFF. The CDR3 DNA follows: TGTGCCAGCAGTTACCCGAATTCGAAGACCGGGGAGCTGTTTTTT.